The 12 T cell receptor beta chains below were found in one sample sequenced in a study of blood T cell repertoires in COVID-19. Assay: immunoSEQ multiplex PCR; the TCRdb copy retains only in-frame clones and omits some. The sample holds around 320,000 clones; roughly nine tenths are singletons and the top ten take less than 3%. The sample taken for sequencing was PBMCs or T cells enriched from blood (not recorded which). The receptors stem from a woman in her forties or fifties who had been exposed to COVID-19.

The chain's CDR3 is CASSLSPAASTDTQYF. CDR3 sequence (DNA): TGTGCCAGCAGCCTTTCCCCAGCGGCTAGCACAGATACGCAGTATTTT. V is TRBV7-6 and J is TRBJ2-3, with a weak D call TRBD2 (5 bases). Between the trimmed V and J ends, which lost 5 bases and 0 bases, there was a span of 15 bases. This CDR3 is 16 amino acids long. Germline CDR1 and CDR2: SGHVS and FNYEAQ.

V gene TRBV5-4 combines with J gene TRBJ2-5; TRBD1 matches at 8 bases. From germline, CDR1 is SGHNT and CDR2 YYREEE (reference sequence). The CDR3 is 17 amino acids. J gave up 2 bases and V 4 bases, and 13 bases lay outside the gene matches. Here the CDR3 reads CASSTGQGNINQETQYF. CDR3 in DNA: TGTGCCAGCAGCACCGGACAGGGAAACATAAATCAAGAGACCCAGTACTTC.

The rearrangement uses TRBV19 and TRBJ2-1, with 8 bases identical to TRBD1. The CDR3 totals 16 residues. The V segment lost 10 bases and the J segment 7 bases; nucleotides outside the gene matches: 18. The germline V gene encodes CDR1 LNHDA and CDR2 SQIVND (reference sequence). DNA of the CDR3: TGTGCCACCAACCCAAGGACAGGGAAGAGTCCGAATGAGCAGTTCTTC. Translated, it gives CATNPRTGKSPNEQFF.

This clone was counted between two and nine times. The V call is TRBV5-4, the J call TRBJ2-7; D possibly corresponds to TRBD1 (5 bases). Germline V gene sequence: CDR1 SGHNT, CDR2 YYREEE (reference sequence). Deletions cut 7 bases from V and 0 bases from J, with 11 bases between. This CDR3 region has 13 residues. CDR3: CASRPDNSYEQYF. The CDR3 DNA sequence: TGTGCCAGCCGGCCGGACAACTCCTACGAGCAGTACTTC.

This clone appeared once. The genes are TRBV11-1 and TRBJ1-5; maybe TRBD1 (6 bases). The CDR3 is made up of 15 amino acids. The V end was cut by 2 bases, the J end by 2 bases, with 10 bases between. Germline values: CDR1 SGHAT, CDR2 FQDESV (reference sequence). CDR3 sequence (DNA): TGTGCCAGCAGCTTATCAGGGGTGGGCAATCAGCCCCAGCATTTT. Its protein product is CASSLSGVGNQPQHF.

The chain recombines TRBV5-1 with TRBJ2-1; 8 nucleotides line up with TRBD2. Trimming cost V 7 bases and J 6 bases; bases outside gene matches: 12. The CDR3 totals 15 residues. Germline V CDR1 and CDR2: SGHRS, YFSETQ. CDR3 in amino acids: CASVKAGEGSNEQFF. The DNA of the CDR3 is TGCGCCAGCGTTAAAGCGGGGGAAGGTTCCAATGAGCAGTTCTTC.

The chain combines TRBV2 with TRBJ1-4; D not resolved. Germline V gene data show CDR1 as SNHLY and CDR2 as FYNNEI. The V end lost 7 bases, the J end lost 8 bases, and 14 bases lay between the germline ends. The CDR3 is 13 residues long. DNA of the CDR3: TGTGCCAGCAAGCCCCCGAGCAAGGAAAAACTGTTTTTT. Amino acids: CASKPPSKEKLFF.

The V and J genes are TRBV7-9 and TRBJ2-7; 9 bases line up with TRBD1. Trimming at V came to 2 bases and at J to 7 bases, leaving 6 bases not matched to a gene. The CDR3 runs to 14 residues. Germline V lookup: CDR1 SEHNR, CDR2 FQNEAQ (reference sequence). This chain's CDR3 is CASSLRDRVGEQYF. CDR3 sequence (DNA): TGTGCCAGCAGCTTACGGGACAGGGTGGGAGAGCAGTACTTC.

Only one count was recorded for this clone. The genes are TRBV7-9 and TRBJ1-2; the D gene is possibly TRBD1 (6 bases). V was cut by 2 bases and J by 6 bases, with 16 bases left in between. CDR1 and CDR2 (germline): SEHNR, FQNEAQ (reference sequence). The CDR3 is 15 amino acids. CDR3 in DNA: TGTGCCAGCAGCTTAACCCCAGGACAGTCCCATGGCTACACCTTC. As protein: CASSLTPGQSHGYTF. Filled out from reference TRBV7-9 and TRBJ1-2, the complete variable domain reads DTGVSQNPRHKITKRGQNVTFRCDPISEHNRLYWYRQTLGQGPEFLTYFQNEAQLEKSRLLSDRFSAERPKGSFSTLEIQRTEQGDSAMYLCASSLTPGQSHGYTFGSGTRLTVV.

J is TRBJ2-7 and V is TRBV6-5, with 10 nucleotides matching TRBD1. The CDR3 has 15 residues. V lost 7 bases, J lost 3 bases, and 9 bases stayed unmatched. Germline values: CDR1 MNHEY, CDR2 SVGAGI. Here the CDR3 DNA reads TGTGCCAGCAAAAGACCCGGGACAGGGGACTACGAGCAGTACTTC. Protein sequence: CASKRPGTGDYEQYF.

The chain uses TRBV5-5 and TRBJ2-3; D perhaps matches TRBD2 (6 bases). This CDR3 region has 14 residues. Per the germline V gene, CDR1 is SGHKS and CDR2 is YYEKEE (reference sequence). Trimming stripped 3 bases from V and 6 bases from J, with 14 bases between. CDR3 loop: CASSWDRGGDTQYF. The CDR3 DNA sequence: TGTGCCAGCAGCTGGGACCGAGGAGGGGATACGCAGTATTTT.

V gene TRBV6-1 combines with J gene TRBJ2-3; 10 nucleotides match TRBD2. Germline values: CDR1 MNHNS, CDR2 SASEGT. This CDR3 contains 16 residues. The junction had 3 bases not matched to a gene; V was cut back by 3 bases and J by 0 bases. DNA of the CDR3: TGTGCCAGCAGTGATCTAGCGGGGGCTAGCACAGATACGCAGTATTTT. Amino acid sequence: CASSDLAGASTDTQYF.